This T cell receptor (beta chain) comes out of a study of radiation and T cells in renal cell carcinoma. Sequencing was performed with immunoSEQ multiplex PCR; in TCRdb, only in-frame clones are kept and a portion is missing. The sample records approximately 150,000 clones, around four fifths being singletons. Overall study results and limits: Baseline intratumoral clonotype presence is unknown without pretreatment biopsies.

A word on this clone: What it binds is unknown.

J gave up 9 bases and V 1 base, and 1 base lay outside the gene matches. The CDR3 length is 11 residues. Per the germline V gene, CDR1 is DFQATT and CDR2 is SNEGSKA (reference sequence). Sample time point: baseline pretreatment blood. The treatment is: 15 Gy SBRT to primary tumor, nephrectomy 4 weeks later. The tumor was a clear cell renal cell carcinoma. V usage is TRBV20-1 and J usage is TRBJ1-1, with 8 bases aligning to TRBD1. Source: blood, taken from a patient whose treatment included radiotherapy and nephrectomy. The TCR was taken from a woman in her forties or fifties with renal cell carcinoma. The CDR3 loop reads CSARGQGKAFF. The CDR3 DNA is TGCAGTGCTAGAGGACAGGGGAAAGCTTTCTTT.